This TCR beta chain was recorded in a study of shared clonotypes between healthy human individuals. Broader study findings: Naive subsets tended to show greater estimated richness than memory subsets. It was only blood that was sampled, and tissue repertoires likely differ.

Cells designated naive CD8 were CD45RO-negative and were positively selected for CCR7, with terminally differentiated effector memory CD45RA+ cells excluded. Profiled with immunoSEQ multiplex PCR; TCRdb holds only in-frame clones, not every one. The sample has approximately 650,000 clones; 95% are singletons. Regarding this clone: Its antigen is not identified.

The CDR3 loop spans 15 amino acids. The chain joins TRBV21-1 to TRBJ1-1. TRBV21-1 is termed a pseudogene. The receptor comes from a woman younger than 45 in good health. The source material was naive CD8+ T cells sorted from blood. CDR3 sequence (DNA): TGTGCCAGCAGCAGACCTGTCCCTGGGGACACTGAAGCTTTCTTT. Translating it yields CASSRPVPGDTEAFF.